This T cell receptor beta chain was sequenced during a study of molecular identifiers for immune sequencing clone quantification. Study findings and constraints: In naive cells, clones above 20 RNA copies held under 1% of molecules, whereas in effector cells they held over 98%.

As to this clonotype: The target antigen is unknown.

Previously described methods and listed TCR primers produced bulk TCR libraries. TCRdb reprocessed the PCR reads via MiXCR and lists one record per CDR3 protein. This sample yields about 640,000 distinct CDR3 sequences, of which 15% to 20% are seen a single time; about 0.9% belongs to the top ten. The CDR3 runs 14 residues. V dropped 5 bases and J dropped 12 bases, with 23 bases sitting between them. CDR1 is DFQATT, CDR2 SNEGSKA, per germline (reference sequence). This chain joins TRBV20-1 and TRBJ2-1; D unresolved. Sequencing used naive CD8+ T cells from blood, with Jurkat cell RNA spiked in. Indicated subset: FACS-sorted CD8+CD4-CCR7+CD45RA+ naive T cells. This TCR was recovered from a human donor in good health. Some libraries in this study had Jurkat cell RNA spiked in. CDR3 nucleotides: TGCAGTGCTCCCTTGGACCCGACGCCCAATTGGCAGTTCTTC. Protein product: CSAPLDPTPNWQFF.